The 19 T cell receptor beta chains below come from one sample, sequenced in a study of regulatory T cells in long-lasting Graves disease. CDR3-region Arm-PCR and iRepertoire HTBI primers produced the TCR beta libraries. TCRdb reanalysed the multiplex PCR reads using MiXCR and keeps one entry per CDR3 protein. The sample has a few hundred thousand distinct CDR3 sequences, less than 25% seen once. Described time point: persistent/refractory GD, antithyroid drugs over 5 years with positive TRAb. After RNA was extracted from PBMCs, the TCR library was made from it. The sample here was peripheral blood mononuclear cells (PBMCs), taken when the disease was refractory, from a patient treated with antithyroid drugs. All receptors derive from a female donor with Graves disease.

This clonotype was found a few times. This chain joins TRBV5-1 and TRBJ1-1; no clear D. Trimming took 0 bases from V and 2 from J, leaving 8 bases between them. Germline CDR1 SGHRS, CDR2 YFSETQ. The CDR3 has 14 residues. CDR3 sequence: CASSLVAVNTEAFF. In DNA, the CDR3 is TGCGCCAGCAGCTTGGTGGCAGTTAACACTGAAGCTTTCTTT. Filled out from reference TRBV5-1 and TRBJ1-1, the complete variable domain reads KAGVTQTPRYLIKTRGQQVTLSCSPISGHRSVSWYQQTPGQGLQFLFEYFSETQRNKGNFPGRFSGRQFSNSRSEMNVSTLELGDSALYLCASSLVAVNTEAFFGQGTRLTVV.

The table lists this clonotype with a few counts. This chain uses TRBV6-2 or TRBV6-3 with TRBJ1-3, with D unclear. The CDR3 extends over 14 amino acids. From germline, CDR1 is MNHEY and CDR2 SVGEGT. Trimming cost V 2 bases and J 0 bases, with 5 bases left between them. In DNA, the CDR3 is TGTGCCAGCAGTTACGAGGACTCTGGAAACACCATATATTTT. Translating gives CASSYEDSGNTIYF.

This clonotype has at least ten counts. The V call is TRBV12-3 or TRBV12-4, the J call TRBJ2-5, with 15 bases that match TRBD2. J lost 7 bases, V lost 6 bases, and 3 bases had no gene match. The CDR3 contains 14 residues. The CDR3 DNA is TGTGCCAGCAGCGGACTAGCGGGAGGGGGGACCCAGTACTTC. This sequence encodes CASSGLAGGGTQYF.

This clonotype was seen repeatedly, ten times or more. The chain has TRBV28 and TRBJ1-1; 8 bases are shared with TRBD1. V shed 6 bases, J shed 1 base, and the junction held 7 bases outside the gene matches. The CDR3 is 15 residues long. Germline CDR1 reads MDHEN; CDR2 reads SYDVKM. CDR3 bases: TGTGCCAGCAGGTATACCGGGACAGGGAACACTGAAGCTTTCTTT. This sequence encodes CASRYTGTGNTEAFF.

J is TRBJ2-3 and V is TRBV20-1; no clear D. This CDR3 spans 13 amino acids. Germline loops: CDR1 DFQATT, CDR2 SNEGSKA (reference sequence). Trimming left V 2 bases short and J 1 base short, with 7 bases between. CDR3 amino acids: CSARSWGTDTQYF. The CDR3 region has the DNA TGCAGTGCTAGATCGTGGGGCACAGATACGCAGTATTTT.

This clonotype was seen repeatedly, ten times or more. The chain joins TRBV30 to TRBJ1-1; D not certain. This CDR3 spans 12 amino acids. V lost 0 bases, J lost 8 bases, and 10 bases lay in between. From germline, CDR1 is GTSNPN and CDR2 SVGIG (reference sequence). CDR3 coding DNA: TGTGCCTGGAGTGTACTGGGGATGGAAGCTTTCTTT. It yields the protein CAWSVLGMEAFF.

This clonotype was detected ten times or more. V usage is TRBV6-2 or TRBV6-3 and J usage is TRBJ1-2, with 9 bases aligning to TRBD1. Germline CDR1 reads MNHEY; CDR2 reads SVGEGT. The CDR3 is made up of 15 amino acids. Trimming at V came to 4 bases and at J to 3 bases, leaving 6 bases not matched to a gene. The CDR3 DNA follows: TGTGCCAGCAGTTTCCCGGGACAGGGTTACTATGGCTACACCTTC. This translates into CASSFPGQGYYGYTF.

This clonotype was counted many times. The rearrangement links TRBV30 to TRBJ1-5; tentatively, D is TRBD1 (5 bases). CDR1 GTSNPN and CDR2 SVGIG come from the germline V gene (reference sequence). The CDR3 spans 13 residues. The V end lost 1 base, the J end lost 1 base, and 5 bases lay between the germline ends. DNA for the CDR3: TGTGCCTGGAGTGGGGGGAGCAATCAGCCCCAGCATTTT. As protein: CAWSGGSNQPQHF.

V and J are TRBV7-2 and TRBJ1-4; no reliable D call. The CDR3 totals 14 residues. From germline, CDR1 is SGHTA and CDR2 FQGNSA. Trimming removed 7 bases at V and 3 bases at J, with 12 bases between. The CDR3 nucleotides are TGTGCCAGCAACCTGGACGGCCCTAATGAAAAACTGTTTTTT. It encodes CASNLDGPNEKLFF.

This clonotype was seen repeatedly, ten times or more. The chain couples TRBV28 to TRBJ2-7, with a tentative D call TRBD2 (6 bases). This CDR3 is 15 amino acids long. The ends were cut back, 3 bases at V and 1 base at J, with 13 bases in the middle. CDR1 and CDR2 from the germline V gene are MDHEN and SYDVKM. CDR3 region: CASSFLRGTSYEQYF. The CDR3 nucleotides read TGTGCCAGCAGTTTTTTGCGCGGGACTTCCTACGAGCAGTACTTC.

This clonotype was found a few times. The V and J genes are TRBV9 and TRBJ1-5, with D unclear. From germline, CDR1 is SGDLS and CDR2 YYNGEE. CDR3 length equals 17 residues. V gave up 4 bases and J gave up 3 bases, with 20 bases separating them. CDR3 residues: CASSPEGGDRNNQPQHF. The CDR3 DNA sequence: TGTGCCAGCAGCCCAGAGGGCGGGGATCGAAACAATCAGCCCCAGCATTTT.

This chain uses TRBV10-3 with TRBJ2-7; 7 bases align to TRBD2. The CDR3 length is 16 residues. The germline gives CDR1 ENHRY, CDR2 SYGVKD. After removal of 2 bases from V and 3 bases from J, the junction contained 10 bases not matched to a gene. CDR3 DNA sequence: TGTGCCATCAGTGAGCCGAGGACTAGGCGGATCTACGAGCAGTACTTC. Protein sequence: CAISEPRTRRIYEQYF.

This clonotype turned up a few times. The CDR3: CASSPVTVFPDEQYF. CDR3 DNA sequence: TGTGCCAGCAGCCCCGTGACAGTTTTCCCCGACGAGCAGTACTTC. This rearrangement joins TRBV7-9 to TRBJ2-7; D may be TRBD1 (5 bases). V lost 5 bases and J 5 bases, leaving 19 bases between the germline ends. The CDR3 extends over 15 amino acids. Germline CDR1 and CDR2: SEHNR and FQNEAQ (reference sequence).

This clonotype was observed a handful of times. CDR3 amino acids: CASRNPKGTQYF. The CDR3 DNA sequence: TGTGCCAGTAGAAACCCGAAGGGGACCCAGTACTTC. J is TRBJ2-5 and V is TRBV19; the D is unclear. The V and J ends lost 6 bases and 7 bases respectively, with 12 bases between them. The CDR3 is made up of 12 amino acids. The germline V gene encodes CDR1 LNHDA and CDR2 SQIVND (reference sequence).

CDR3 DNA sequence: TGTGCCAGCTCACCACCGTTCGGGGACAGGGAACGACAGGCTTTCTTT. It encodes CASSPPFGDRERQAFF. This chain links TRBV18 with TRBJ1-6; 9 bases fit TRBD1. The last part of the DNA fits TRBJ1-1 better; the J call may be wrong. The CDR3 sequence is 16 residues long. Germline loops: CDR1 KGHSH, CDR2 LQKENI.

Ten or more counts support this clonotype. The V and J genes are TRBV7-3 and TRBJ2-5; D call uncertain. Trimming left V 1 base short and J 0 bases short, with 9 bases between. Germline V gene lookup returns CDR1 SGHTA and CDR2 FQGTGA. The CDR3 length is 15 residues. CDR3 nucleotides: TGTGCCAGCAGCTTAAAGGTGTCCCACCAAGAGACCCAGTACTTC. This translates into CASSLKVSHQETQYF. Filled out from reference TRBV7-3 and TRBJ2-5, the complete variable domain reads GAGVSQTPSNKVTEKGKYVELRCDPISGHTALYWYRQSLGQGPEFLIYFQGTGAADDSGLPNDRFFAVRPEGSVSTLKIQRTERGDSAVYLCASSLKVSHQETQYFGPGTRLLVL.

This clonotype was detected many times. The chain carries TRBV20-1 and TRBJ1-2, with 8 bases that match TRBD1. This CDR3 contains 15 residues. CDR1 DFQATT and CDR2 SNEGSKA come from the germline V gene (reference sequence). V lost 6 bases and J lost 7; bases outside the gene matches: 16. The CDR3 DNA sequence: TGCAGTGCCCCCCCAATTGGACAGGGTGCTGGTGGCTACACCTTC. This sequence encodes CSAPPIGQGAGGYTF.

The chain employs TRBV9 and TRBJ1-2; possible D gene TRBD1, 6 bases. The germline gives CDR1 SGDLS, CDR2 YYNGEE. Deletions cut 0 bases from V and 0 bases from J, with 9 bases between. This CDR3 is 15 amino acids long. The CDR3 nucleotides are TGTGCCAGCAGCGTAGACAGGGTAGCTAACTATGGCTACACCTTC. Encoded protein: CASSVDRVANYGYTF.

With respect to this clonotype: A much larger clonotype is one base distant, so this may be a read error. This chain's CDR3 is CASSGTGERRKLFF. DNA for the CDR3: TGTGCCAGCAGCGGGACAGGGGAGAGGCGGAAACTGTTTTTT. V gene TRBV7-2 combines with J gene TRBJ1-4; 10 bases line up with TRBD1. CDR1 and CDR2 from the germline V gene are SGHTA and FQGNSA. The CDR3 is made up of 14 amino acids. V trimming: 5 bases; J trimming: 11 bases; junction bases outside the gene matches: 8.